This TCR beta chain was sequenced for a study of blood T cell repertoires in COVID-19. This CDR3 is 15 amino acids long. The junction had 6 bases not matched to a gene; V was cut back by 5 bases and J by 2 bases. Germline V gene lookup returns CDR1 MNHEY and CDR2 SVGAGI. Only in-frame clones appear in the TCRdb table, and some are missing; sequencing was by immunoSEQ multiplex PCR. This table holds a few hundred thousand clones, 89% found once. The sample comprised peripheral blood. The sequence came from a woman in her twenties or thirties with COVID-19, enrolled during active disease. The rearrangement uses TRBV6-5 and TRBJ1-3, with 7 bases matching TRBD1. CDR3 DNA sequence: TGTGCCAGCAGTCAGGACAGGAAAACTGGAAACACCATATATTTT. The encoded protein is CASSQDRKTGNTIYF.